This T cell receptor (beta chain) stems from a study of T-cell memory formation after mild COVID-19. Looking at the study overall: TCR clustering was largely donor specific.

Study outcomes and limitations: CD4+ clones that contracted lay mainly in CM and EM; CD8+ ones lay in EMRA.

This clonotype showed up just a few times. What it binds is unknown. 5'RACE with constant-segment primers built TCRalpha and TCRbeta cDNA libraries with UMIs. TCRdb ran MiXCR on the 5' RACE reads and lists one entry per CDR3 protein. The sample holds hundreds of thousands of distinct CDR3 sequences, about 16% seen once. Trimming left V 2 bases short and J 0 bases short, with 11 bases between. The CDR3 runs 15 residues. Germline values: CDR1 SGHRS, CDR2 YFSETQ. This chain links TRBV5-1 with TRBJ1-1; D call uncertain. The clonotype comes from a young man who had mild COVID-19 (a few samples of this study predate the infection). Cell type and time point are not known. Sample: PBMCs or a T cell subset sorted from them (not recorded which). The CDR3 nucleotides are TGCGCCAGCAGCTTAGGCAGACTAATGAACACTGAAGCTTTCTTT. This sequence encodes CASSLGRLMNTEAFF.